This T cell receptor (beta chain) stems from a study of control samples from healthy donors and cancer patients. Libraries were prepared by immunoSEQ multiplex PCR; TCRdb keeps only in-frame clonotypes and omits some of them. Altogether about 130,000 clones are present, 87% being singletons, with the ten largest covering 1.5% to 2%. CDR1 is SGHKS and CDR2 is YYEKEE in the germline V gene (reference sequence). The CDR3 length is 15 residues. V lost 4 bases to trimming and J lost 7 bases; unmatched junction nucleotides: 12. Sequencing was carried out using blood. The source of this sequence is a man aged 18 to 30 in good health. V is TRBV5-5 and J is TRBJ1-2, with 8 nucleotides matching TRBD1. The chain's CDR3 is CASSRADREESGYTF. The CDR3 bases are TGTGCCAGCAGCCGTGCGGACAGGGAGGAAAGTGGCTACACCTTC.